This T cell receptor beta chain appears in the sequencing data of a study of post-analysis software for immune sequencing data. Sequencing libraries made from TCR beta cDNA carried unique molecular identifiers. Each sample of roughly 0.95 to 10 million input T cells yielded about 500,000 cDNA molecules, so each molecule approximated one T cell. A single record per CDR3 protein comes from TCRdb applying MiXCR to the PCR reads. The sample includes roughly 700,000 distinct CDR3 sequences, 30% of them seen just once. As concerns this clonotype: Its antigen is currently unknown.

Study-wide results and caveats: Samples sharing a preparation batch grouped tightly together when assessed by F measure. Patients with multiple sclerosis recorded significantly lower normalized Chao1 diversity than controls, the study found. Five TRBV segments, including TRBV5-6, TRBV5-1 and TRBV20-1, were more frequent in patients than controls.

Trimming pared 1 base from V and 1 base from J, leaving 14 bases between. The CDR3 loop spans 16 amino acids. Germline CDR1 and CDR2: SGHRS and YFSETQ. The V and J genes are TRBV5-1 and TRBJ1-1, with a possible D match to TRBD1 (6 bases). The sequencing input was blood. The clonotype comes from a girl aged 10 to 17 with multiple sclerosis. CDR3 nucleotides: TGCGCCAGCAGCTTGATGTGGCAGGGACAGAACACTGAAGCTTTCTTT. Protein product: CASSLMWQGQNTEAFF.